A single sample gave rise to the 15 T cell receptor beta chains below, sequenced in a study of blood T cell repertoires in COVID-19. The data were produced by immunoSEQ multiplex PCR, yet TCRdb's version contains in-frame clones alone and is incomplete. The sample comprises around 450,000 clones, less than 95% of which are singletons, and about 0.57% rests with the top ten. Sequencing input: PBMCs or T cells enriched from blood (not recorded which). These receptors were collected from a man younger than 35 who had recovered from COVID-19.

A single count supports this clone. V is TRBV19 and J is TRBJ1-4; tentatively, D is TRBD1 (6 bases). The V end lost 4 bases, the J end lost 10 bases, and 7 bases lay between the germline ends. The CDR3 has 11 residues. Per the germline V gene, CDR1 is LNHDA and CDR2 is SQIVND (reference sequence). CDR3 in DNA: TGTGCCAGTAGTACGACAGGAAAACTGTTTTTT. Translated: CASSTTGKLFF.

This chain links TRBV2 with TRBJ1-1; D may be TRBD1 (6 bases). The CDR3 totals 16 residues. Per the germline V gene, CDR1 is SNHLY and CDR2 is FYNNEI. V was pared by 1 base and J by 1 base, with 13 bases between. CDR3 DNA: TGTGCCAGCAGTGAAGGCCAGGGGCTAGCGAACACTGAAGCTTTCTTT. Residues: CASSEGQGLANTEAFF.

This chain joins TRBV6-5 and TRBJ1-1; D might be TRBD1 (5 bases). Trimming took 6 bases from V and 11 from J, leaving 19 bases between them. The CDR3 consists of 13 residues. The V gene's germline CDR1 is MNHEY and CDR2 SVGAGI. CDR3 sequence reads: CASRLTGGDLAFF. The CDR3 DNA reads as TGTGCCAGCAGGCTAACGGGGGGGGACCTGGCTTTCTTT.

The rearrangement joins TRBV19 to TRBJ1-4, with a possible D match to TRBD1 (6 bases). The ends were cut back, 1 base at V and 12 bases at J, with 18 bases in the middle. This CDR3 is built from 15 residues. The V gene's germline CDR1 is LNHDA and CDR2 SQIVND (reference sequence). The CDR3 loop is CASSIVKDSSSQLFF. The CDR3 DNA reads TGTGCCAGTAGTATAGTTAAGGACAGTTCGTCACAACTGTTTTTT.

CDR3 nucleotide sequence: TGTGCCATCAGTGATCGGGCCACCGGCGGGGAGCAGTTCTTC. This encodes CAISDRATGGEQFF. The chain carries TRBV10-3 and TRBJ2-1; a weak D match, TRBD2 (5 bases). The CDR3 has 14 amino acids. Trimming shortened V by 3 bases and J by 10 bases, and 16 bases separated the two germline ends. Germline CDR1 reads ENHRY; CDR2 reads SYGVKD.

The CDR3: CASSPGTKNTEAFF. CDR3 coding DNA: TGTGCCAGCAGCCCAGGGACAAAAAACACTGAAGCTTTCTTT. The rearrangement joins TRBV6-2 or TRBV6-3 to TRBJ1-1; weak D call: TRBD1 (6 bases). CDR3 length equals 14 residues. Trimming shortened V by 6 bases and J by 2 bases, and 13 bases separated the two germline ends. Looked up from germline, CDR1 is MNHEY and CDR2 is SVGEGT.

The genes are TRBV18 and TRBJ2-5; D might be TRBD2 (5 bases). This CDR3 is 16 amino acids long. V was shortened by 1 base and J by 5 bases, with 17 bases between the two germline ends. The germline CDR1 and CDR2 sequences are KGHSH and LQKENI. The CDR3 coding sequence is TGTGCCAGCTCACCACGTGGGGTCGTAGGAGGTGAGACCCAGTACTTC. The encoded protein is CASSPRGVVGGETQYF.

The chain uses TRBV3-1 (or the pseudogene TRBV3-2) and TRBJ1-5; D is perhaps TRBD1 (5 bases). Trimming removed 0 bases from V and 5 bases from J, with 23 bases in between. The V gene's germline CDR1 is LGHDT and CDR2 YNNKEL (reference sequence). The CDR3 runs to 19 residues. CDR3 nucleotide sequence: TGTGCCAGCAGCCAAGAACGGATTGGGGGTTCGGGGACTTATCAGCCCCAGCATTTT. Its protein is CASSQERIGGSGTYQPQHF.

Worth noting for this clone: Mismatch with germline at one junction end may stem from a read error. The chain has TRBV18 and TRBJ2-7; D may be TRBD1 (6 bases). The CDR3 extends over 14 amino acids. The germline gives CDR1 KGHSH, CDR2 LQKENI. CDR3 nucleotides: TGTGCCTGCTCGACGACAGGCGACTCCTACGAGCAGTACTTC. Protein product: CACSTTGDSYEQYF.

This clone was seen only a few times. The chain uses TRBV19 and TRBJ1-2, with TRBD1 identical over 7 bases. CDR1 and CDR2 (germline): LNHDA, SQIVND (reference sequence). J lost 2 bases, V lost 5 bases, and 2 bases had no gene match. The CDR3 spans 13 residues. The DNA for the CDR3 is TGTGCCAGTAGTCCGGGACAGAACTATGGCTACACCTTC. Amino acids: CASSPGQNYGYTF.

The chain uses TRBV28 and TRBJ1-1; TRBD1 agrees at 9 bases. The CDR3 sequence is 16 residues long. V dropped 5 bases and J dropped 4; count of bases not matched to a gene: 11. Germline lookup yields CDR1 MDHEN and CDR2 SYDVKM. In DNA form, the CDR3 reads TGTGCCAGCAGTATACATAGACAGGGGGGAAGCACTGAAGCTTTCTTT. Protein product: CASSIHRQGGSTEAFF.

For the CDR3, the DNA is TGTGCCAGCAGCTTTCGGTTGGACACCGGGGAGCTGTTTTTT. It translates to CASSFRLDTGELFF. The rearrangement links TRBV5-5 to TRBJ2-2; D gene ambiguous. Trimming left V 2 bases short and J 3 bases short, with 8 bases between. CDR3 length: 14 residues. Germline V gene lookup returns CDR1 SGHKS and CDR2 YYEKEE (reference sequence).

This clone is a singleton in its sample. The chain employs TRBV12-3 or TRBV12-4 and TRBJ1-5; D not resolved. Between the trimmed V and J ends, which lost 3 bases and 7 bases, there was a span of 10 bases. The CDR3 sequence is 13 residues long. The CDR3 region has the DNA TGTGCCAGCAGTTTGAGTGGGCTCCAGCCCCAGCATTTT. Translated: CASSLSGLQPQHF.

The chain has TRBV10-3 and TRBJ2-7, with D possibly matching TRBD2 (5 bases). CDR3 size: 14 residues. Germline CDR1 is ENHRY and CDR2 is SYGVKD. The V gene lost 0 bases and the J gene lost 2 bases, with 8 bases spanning the gap. The CDR3 DNA sequence: TGTGCCATCAGTGAGTCGGGTAGCGCCTACGAGCAGTACTTC. This codes for CAISESGSAYEQYF.

The V and J genes are TRBV30 and TRBJ2-1, with a weak D call TRBD2 (6 bases). Trimming took off 8 bases at V and 1 base at J, with 15 bases between the two ends. The CDR3 covers 14 residues. The V gene's germline CDR1 is GTSNPN and CDR2 SVGIG (reference sequence). The CDR3 DNA reads as TGTGCCGGGGCCTCCGGGGGTTCCTACAATGAGCAGTTCTTC. Translated: CAGASGGSYNEQFF.